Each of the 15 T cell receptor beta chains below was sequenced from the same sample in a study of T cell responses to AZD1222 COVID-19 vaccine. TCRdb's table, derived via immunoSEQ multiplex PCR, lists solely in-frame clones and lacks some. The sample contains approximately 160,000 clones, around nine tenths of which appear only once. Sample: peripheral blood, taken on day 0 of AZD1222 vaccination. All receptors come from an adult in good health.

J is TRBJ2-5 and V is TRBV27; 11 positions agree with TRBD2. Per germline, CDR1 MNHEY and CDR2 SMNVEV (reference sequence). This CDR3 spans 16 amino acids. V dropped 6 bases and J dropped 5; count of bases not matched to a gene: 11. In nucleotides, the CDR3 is TGTGCCAGCAGACTTAGCGGGAGGGCCGCTTCCGAGACCCAGTACTTC. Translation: CASRLSGRAASETQYF.

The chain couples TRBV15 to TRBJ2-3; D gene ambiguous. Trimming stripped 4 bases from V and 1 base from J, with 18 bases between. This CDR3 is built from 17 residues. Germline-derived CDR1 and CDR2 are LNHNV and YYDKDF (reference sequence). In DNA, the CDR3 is TGTGCCACCAGCATCCCTGGGGTCCGGTTGGGCACAGATACGCAGTATTTT. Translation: CATSIPGVRLGTDTQYF.

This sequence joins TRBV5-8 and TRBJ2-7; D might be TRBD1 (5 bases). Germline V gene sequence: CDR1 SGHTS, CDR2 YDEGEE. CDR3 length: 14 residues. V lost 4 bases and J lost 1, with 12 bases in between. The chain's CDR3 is CASSAHRWSYEQYF. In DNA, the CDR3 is TGTGCCAGCAGCGCTCACAGGTGGTCCTACGAGCAGTACTTC.

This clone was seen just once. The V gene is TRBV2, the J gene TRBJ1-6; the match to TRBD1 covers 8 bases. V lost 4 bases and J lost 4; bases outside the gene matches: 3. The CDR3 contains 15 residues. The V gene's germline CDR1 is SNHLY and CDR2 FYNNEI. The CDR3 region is CASSGQGPYNSPLHF. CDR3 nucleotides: TGTGCCAGCAGTGGACAGGGGCCTTATAATTCACCCCTCCACTTT.

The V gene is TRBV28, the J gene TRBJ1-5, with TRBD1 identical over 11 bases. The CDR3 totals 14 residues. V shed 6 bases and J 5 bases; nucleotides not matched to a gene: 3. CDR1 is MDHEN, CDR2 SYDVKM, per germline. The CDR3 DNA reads TGTGCCAGCAGCTCGGGACAGGGGGATCAGCCCCAGCATTTT. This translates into CASSSGQGDQPQHF.

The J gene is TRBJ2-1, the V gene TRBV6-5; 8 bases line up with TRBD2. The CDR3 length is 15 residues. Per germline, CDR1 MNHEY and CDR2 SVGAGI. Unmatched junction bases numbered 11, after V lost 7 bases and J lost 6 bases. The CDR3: CASTSPAGASNEQFF. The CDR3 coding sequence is TGTGCCAGCACCTCCCCAGCGGGAGCTAGCAATGAGCAGTTCTTC.

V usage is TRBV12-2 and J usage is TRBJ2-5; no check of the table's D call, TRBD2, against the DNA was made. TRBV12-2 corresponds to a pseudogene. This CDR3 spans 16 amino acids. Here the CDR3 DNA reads TGTGCAAGTCGCTTAGTTGTAGCGGGAAAGAAGGAGACCCAGTACTTC. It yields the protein CASRLVVAGKKETQYF.

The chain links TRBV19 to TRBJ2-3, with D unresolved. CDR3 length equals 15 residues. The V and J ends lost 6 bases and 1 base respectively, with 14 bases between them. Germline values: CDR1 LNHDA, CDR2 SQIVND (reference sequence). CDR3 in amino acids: CASRTLQGGTDTQYF. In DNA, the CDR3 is TGTGCCAGTAGGACATTACAAGGAGGCACAGATACGCAGTATTTT.

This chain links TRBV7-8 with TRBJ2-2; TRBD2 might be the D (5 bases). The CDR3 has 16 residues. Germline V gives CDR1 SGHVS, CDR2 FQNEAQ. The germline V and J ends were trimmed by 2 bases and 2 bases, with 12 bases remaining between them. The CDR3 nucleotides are TGTGCCAGCAGCTTATTAGGCGGACTCAACACCGGGGAGCTGTTTTTT. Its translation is CASSLLGGLNTGELFF.

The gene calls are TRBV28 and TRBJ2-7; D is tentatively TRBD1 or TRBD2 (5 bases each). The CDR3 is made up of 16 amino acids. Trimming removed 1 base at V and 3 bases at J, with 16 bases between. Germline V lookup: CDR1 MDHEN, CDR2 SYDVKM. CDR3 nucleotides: TGTGCCAGCAGTTTATCTGAAAGGGACCAGGACTACGAGCAGTACTTC. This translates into CASSLSERDQDYEQYF.

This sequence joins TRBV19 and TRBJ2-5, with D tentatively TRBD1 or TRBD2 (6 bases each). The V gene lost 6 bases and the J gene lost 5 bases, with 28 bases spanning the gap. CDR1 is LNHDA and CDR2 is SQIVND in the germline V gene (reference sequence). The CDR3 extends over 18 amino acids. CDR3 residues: CASRDTSIRGHVWETQYF. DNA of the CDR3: TGTGCCAGTAGGGACACCTCTATCCGGGGGCACGTCTGGGAGACCCAGTACTTC.

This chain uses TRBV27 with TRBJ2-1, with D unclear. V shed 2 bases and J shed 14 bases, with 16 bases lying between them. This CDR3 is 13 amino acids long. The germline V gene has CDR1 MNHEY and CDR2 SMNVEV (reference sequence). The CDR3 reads CASSLGMGLTEFF. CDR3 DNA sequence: TGTGCCAGCAGTTTAGGCATGGGTCTGACGGAGTTCTTC.

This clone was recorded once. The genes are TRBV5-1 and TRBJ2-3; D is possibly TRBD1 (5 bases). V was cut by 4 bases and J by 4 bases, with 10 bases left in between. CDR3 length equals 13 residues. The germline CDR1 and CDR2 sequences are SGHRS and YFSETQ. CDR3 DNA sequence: TGCGCCAGCAGCGAGACAGTTTCAGATACGCAGTATTTT. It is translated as CASSETVSDTQYF.

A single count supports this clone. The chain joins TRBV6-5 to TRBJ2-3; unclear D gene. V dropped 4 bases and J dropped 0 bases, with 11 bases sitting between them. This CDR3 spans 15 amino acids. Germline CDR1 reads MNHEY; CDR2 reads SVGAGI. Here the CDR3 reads CASSWYSPSTDTQYF. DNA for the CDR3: TGTGCCAGCAGTTGGTACAGTCCTAGCACAGATACGCAGTATTTT.

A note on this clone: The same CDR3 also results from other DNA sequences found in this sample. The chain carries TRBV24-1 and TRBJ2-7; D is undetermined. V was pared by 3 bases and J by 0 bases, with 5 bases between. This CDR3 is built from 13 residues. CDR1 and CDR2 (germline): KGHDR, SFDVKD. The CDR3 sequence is CATSDPNSYEQYF. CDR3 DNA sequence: TGTGCCACCAGTGATCCTAACTCCTACGAGCAGTACTTC.